The T cell receptor (beta chain) described here comes from a study of post-analysis software for immune sequencing data. Study summary: The study covered relapsing-remitting, secondary progressive and progressive-relapsing courses of multiple sclerosis. Study-wide results and limits: With TRBV5-6, TRBV5-1 and TRBV20-1 included, several TRBV segments were more frequent in patients than in controls. In multiple sclerosis, normalized Chao1 diversity was significantly below that of controls. Strong co-clustering by F measure linked samples that shared a preparation batch.

Concerning this clonotype: Its target is not known.

Per the germline V gene, CDR1 is SQVTM and CDR2 is ANQGSEA. The CDR3 covers 13 residues. Trimming removed 7 bases at V and 0 bases at J, with 12 bases between. cDNA libraries of TCR beta carried unique molecular identifiers. Roughly 500,000 cDNA molecules were recovered from an input of 1 to 10 million T cells. TCRdb reprocessed the PCR reads via MiXCR and lists one record per CDR3 protein. The sample carries some 890,000 distinct CDR3 sequences, approximately 53% recorded once. V gene TRBV29-1 combines with J gene TRBJ1-2; D gene uncertain. The sample was blood. The source is a girl aged 5 to 17 with multiple sclerosis. Here the CDR3 reads CSATELANYGYTF. The CDR3 nucleotides are TGCAGCGCCACGGAACTAGCTAACTATGGCTACACCTTC.